This record looks at one T cell receptor (beta chain) sequence and its context. Its antigen is undetermined. Profiled with immunoSEQ multiplex PCR; TCRdb holds only in-frame clones, not every one. The sample comprises millions of clones, about 95% of which are singletons, and approximately 1.2% rests with the top ten. CD45RO-negative, CCR7-positively selected cells formed the naive CD8 fraction, excluding terminally differentiated effector memory CD45RA+ cells. The sample belongs to a study of shared clonotypes between healthy human individuals. About the study: Per donor, three plates held CD4 naive cells, three held CD4 memory, two held CD8 naive and one held CD8 memory.

Study-level findings and limits: Incompleteness in sorted-subset sequencing, despite large depth, was shown by rarefaction. Read depth was anticipated to influence clonotype sharing among donors.

The TCR comes from a man aged 18 to 30 in good health. The sample was naive CD8+ T cells sorted from blood.

CDR3 DNA sequence: TGCGCCAGCAGCCAAGTTTCGGACAGGGCCTATGGCTACACCTTC. Protein sequence: CASSQVSDRAYGYTF. The chain links TRBV4-1 to TRBJ1-2; 8 bases line up with TRBD1. This CDR3 has 15 residues. The V gene's germline CDR1 is MGHRA and CDR2 YSYEKL. V lost 1 base and J lost 4; bases outside the gene matches: 5.